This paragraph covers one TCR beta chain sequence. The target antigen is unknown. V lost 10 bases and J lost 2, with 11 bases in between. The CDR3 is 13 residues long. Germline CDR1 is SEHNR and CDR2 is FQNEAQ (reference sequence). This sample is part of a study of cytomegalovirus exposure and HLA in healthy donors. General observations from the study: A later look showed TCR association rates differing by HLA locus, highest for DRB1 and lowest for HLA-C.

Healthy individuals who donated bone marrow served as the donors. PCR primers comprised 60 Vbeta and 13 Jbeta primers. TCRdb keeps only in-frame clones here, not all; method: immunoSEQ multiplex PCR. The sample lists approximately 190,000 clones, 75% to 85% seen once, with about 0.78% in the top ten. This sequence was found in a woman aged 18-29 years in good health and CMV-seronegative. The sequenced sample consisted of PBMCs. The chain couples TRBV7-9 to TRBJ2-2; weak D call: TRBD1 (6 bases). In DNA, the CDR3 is TGTGCCATCGGGGACACTAACACCGGGGAGCTGTTTTTT. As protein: CAIGDTNTGELFF. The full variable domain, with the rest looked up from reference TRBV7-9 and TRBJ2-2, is DTGVSQNPRHKITKRGQNVTFRCDPISEHNRLYWYRQTLGQGPEFLTYFQNEAQLEKSRLLSDRFSAERPKGSFSTLEIQRTEQGDSAMYLCAIGDTNTGELFFGEGSRLTVL.